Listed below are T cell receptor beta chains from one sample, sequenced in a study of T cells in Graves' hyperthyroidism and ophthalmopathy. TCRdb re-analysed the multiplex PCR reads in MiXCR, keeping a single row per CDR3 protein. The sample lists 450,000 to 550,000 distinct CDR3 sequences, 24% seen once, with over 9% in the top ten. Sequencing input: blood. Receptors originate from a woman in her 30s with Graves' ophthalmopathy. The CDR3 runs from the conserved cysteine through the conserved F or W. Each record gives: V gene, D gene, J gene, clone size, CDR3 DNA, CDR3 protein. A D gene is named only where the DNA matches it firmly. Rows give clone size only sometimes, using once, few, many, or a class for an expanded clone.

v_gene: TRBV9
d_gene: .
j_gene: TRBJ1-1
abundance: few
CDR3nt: TGTGCCAGCAGCGCAGGGCCCGTTTTTGAACGGCCGGCTGAAGCTTTCTTT
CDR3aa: CASSAGPVFERPAEAFF

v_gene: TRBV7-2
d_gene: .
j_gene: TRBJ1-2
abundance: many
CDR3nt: TGTGCCAGCAGTCTAGGACGGATCGGCTATGGCTACACCTTC
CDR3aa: CASSLGRIGYGYTF

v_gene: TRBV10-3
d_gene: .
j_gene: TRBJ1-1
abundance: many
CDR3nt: TGTGCCATCGCGGGGTCCACTGAAGCTTTCTTT
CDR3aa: CAIAGSTEAFF

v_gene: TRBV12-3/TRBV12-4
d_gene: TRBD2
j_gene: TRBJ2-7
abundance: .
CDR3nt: TGTGCCAGCAGTTTAGCGGTGACTAGCGGGGACAGCTCCTACGAGCAGTACTTC
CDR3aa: CASSLAVTSGDSSYEQYF

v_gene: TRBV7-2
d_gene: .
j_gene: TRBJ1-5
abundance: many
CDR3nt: TGTGCCAGCAGCTTCCTGGGATCTCAGCCCCAGCATTTT
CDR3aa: CASSFLGSQPQHF

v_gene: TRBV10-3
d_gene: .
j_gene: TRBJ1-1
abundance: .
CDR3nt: TGTGCCATCAGTGAGTCCACGGGGATGACTGAAGCTTTCTTT
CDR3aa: CAISESTGMTEAFF

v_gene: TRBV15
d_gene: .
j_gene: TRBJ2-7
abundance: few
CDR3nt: TGTGCCACCAGCAGAGTCGAACCGGCGCCGGCGTACTTC
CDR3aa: CATSRVEPAPAYF

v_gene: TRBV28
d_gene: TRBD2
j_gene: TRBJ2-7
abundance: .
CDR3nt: TGTGCCAGCAGTTTACCCGGGGGGGCCACCTACGAGCAGTACTTC
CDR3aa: CASSLPGGATYEQYF

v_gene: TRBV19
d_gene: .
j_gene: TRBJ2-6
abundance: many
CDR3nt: TGTGCCAGTCAAGGCGGGTACGCTGGGGCCAACGTCCTGACTTTC
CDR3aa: CASQGGYAGANVLTF

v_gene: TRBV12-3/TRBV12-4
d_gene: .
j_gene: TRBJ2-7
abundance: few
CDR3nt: TGTGCCAGCAGTTTAGGACAGGCCTTACCCTCCTACGAGCAGTACTTC
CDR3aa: CASSLGQALPSYEQYF

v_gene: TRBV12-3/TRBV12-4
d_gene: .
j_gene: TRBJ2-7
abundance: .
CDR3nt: TGTGCCAGCAGTCCCAGGACACGCTACCTCTCCTACGAGCAGTACTTC
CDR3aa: CASSPRTRYLSYEQYF

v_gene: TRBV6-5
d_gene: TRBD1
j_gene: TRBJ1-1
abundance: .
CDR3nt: TGTGCCAGCAGTACCGACAGGGCTGTGGCTGAAGCTTTCTTT
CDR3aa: CASSTDRAVAEAFF

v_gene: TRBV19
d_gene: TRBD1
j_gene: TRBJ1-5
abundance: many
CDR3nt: TGTGCCAGTAAAGCAAGCAGGGGGCGGGCTCAGCCCCAGCATTTT
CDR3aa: CASKASRGRAQPQHF

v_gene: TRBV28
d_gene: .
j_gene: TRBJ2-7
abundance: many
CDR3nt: TGTGCCAGCAGTTTGACAGTTCTCACAAACTACGAGCAGTACTTC
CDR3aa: CASSLTVLTNYEQYF

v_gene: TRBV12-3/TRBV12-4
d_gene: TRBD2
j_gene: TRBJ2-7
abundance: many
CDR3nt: TGTGCCAGCAGTTCCCCAACAGCGGGGGTCTACGAGCAGTACTTC
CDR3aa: CASSSPTAGVYEQYF

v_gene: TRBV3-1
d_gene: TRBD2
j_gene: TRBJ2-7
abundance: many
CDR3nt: TGTGCCAGCAGCCAAGTGTCCGGGGGGGCCTACGAGCAGTACTTC
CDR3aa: CASSQVSGGAYEQYF

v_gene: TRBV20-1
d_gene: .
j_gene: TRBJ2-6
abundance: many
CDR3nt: TGCAGTGTTGACTCGTCTGGGGCCAACGTCCTGACTTTC
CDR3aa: CSVDSSGANVLTF

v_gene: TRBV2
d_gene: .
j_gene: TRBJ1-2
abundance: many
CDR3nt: TGTGCCAGCGGAGGGGAGTATGATGGCTACACCTTC
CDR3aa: CASGGEYDGYTF

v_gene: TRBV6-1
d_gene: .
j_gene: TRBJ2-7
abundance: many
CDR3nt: TGTGCCACAAATCCCGTGCGGCAGGCTGACGAGCAGTACTTC
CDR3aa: CATNPVRQADEQYF

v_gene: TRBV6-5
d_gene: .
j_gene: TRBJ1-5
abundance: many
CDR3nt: TGTGCCAGCAGTTTATCAGGGACCGATCAGCCCCAGCATTTT
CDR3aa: CASSLSGTDQPQHF

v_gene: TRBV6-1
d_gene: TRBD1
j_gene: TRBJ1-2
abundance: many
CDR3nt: TGTGCCAGCAGTGGCGGACAGGGGCGAGGCTATGGCTACACCTTC
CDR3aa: CASSGGQGRGYGYTF

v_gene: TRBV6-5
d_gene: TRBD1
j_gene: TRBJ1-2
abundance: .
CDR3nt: TGTGCCAGCAGTTCGGACAGGATGAGGGGCTACACCTTC
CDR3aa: CASSSDRMRGYTF

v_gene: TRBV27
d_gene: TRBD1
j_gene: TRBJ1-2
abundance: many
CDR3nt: TGTGCCAGCAGTGACCGACGACAGGGGGCTCGGGACTATGGCTACACCTTC
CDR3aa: CASSDRRQGARDYGYTF

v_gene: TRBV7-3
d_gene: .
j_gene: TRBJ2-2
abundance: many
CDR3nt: TGTGCCAGTGCAACCACCGGGGAGCTGTTTTTT
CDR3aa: CASATTGELFF

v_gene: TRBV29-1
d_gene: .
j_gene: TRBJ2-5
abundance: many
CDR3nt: TGCAGCGTTGACTTGGGACAAGCGGAGACCCAGTACTTC
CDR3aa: CSVDLGQAETQYF

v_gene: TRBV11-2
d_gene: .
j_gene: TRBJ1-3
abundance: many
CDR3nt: TGTGCCAGCAGCCCAGGTTGGATTTCTGGAAACACCATATATTTT
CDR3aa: CASSPGWISGNTIYF

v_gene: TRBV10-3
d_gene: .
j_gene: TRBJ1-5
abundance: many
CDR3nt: TGTGCCATCAGGTCACAGGGTGGTGGCAATCAGCCCCAGCATTTT
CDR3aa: CAIRSQGGGNQPQHF

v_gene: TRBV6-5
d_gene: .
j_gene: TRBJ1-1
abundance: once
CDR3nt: TGTGCCAGCAGCTATATGAACACTGAAGCTTGCTTT
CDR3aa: CASSYMNTEACF

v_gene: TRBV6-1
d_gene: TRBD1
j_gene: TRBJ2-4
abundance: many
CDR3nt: TGTGCCAGCAGCGACAGGGACAGACTAGCCAAAAACATTCAGTACTTC
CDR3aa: CASSDRDRLAKNIQYF

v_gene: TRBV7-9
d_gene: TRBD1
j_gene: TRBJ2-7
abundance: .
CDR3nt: TGTGCCAGCAGCTTAGGGGGACAGGGATCCGACGAGCAGTACTTC
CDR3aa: CASSLGGQGSDEQYF

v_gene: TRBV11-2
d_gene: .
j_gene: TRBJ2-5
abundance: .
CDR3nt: TGTGCCAGCAGCTTAGATCGGAGCTTTCAAGAGACCCAGTACTTC
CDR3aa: CASSLDRSFQETQYF

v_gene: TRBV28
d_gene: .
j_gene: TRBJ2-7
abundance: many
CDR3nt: TGTGCCAGCAGTAAGCCTAAGCCAAGCTACGAGCAGTACTTC
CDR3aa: CASSKPKPSYEQYF

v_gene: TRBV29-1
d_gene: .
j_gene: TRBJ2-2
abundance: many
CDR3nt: TGCAGCGCTAGGGGGGCTACTAACACCGGGGAGCTGTTTTTT
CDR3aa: CSARGATNTGELFF

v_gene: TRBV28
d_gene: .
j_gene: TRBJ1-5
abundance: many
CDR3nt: TGTGCCAGCAGGACACAGATTAGCAATCAGCCCCAGCATTTT
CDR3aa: CASRTQISNQPQHF

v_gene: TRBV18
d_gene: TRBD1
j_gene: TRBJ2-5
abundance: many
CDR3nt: TGTGCCAGCTCACCCTCCGGGACAGCAAAAGAGACCCAGTACTTC
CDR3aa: CASSPSGTAKETQYF

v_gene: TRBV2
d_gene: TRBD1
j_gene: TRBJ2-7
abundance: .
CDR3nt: TGTGCCAGCAGTGAAACAGGGGGCGTAGGCGAGCAGTACTTC
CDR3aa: CASSETGGVGEQYF

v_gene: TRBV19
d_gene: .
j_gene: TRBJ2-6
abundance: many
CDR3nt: TGTGCCAGTAGTGGGTTGCCGGGACATCAATCTGGGGCCAACGTCCTGACTTTC
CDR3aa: CASSGLPGHQSGANVLTF

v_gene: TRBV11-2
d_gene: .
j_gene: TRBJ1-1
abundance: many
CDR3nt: TGTGCCAGCAGCGCCGGTCTTTTGGGATTGGGGACTGAAGCTTTCTTT
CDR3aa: CASSAGLLGLGTEAFF

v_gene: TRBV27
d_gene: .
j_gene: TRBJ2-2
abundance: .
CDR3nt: TGTGCCAGCGGAACTAGCCACACCGGGGAGCTGTTTTTT
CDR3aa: CASGTSHTGELFF

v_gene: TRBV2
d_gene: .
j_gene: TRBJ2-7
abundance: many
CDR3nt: TGTGCCAGCAGTTACACCGTGGGCTACGAGCAGTACTTC
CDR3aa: CASSYTVGYEQYF

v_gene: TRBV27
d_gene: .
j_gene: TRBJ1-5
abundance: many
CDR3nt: TGTGCCAGCAGTTTCGGGGCGGGGCAGCCCCAGCATTTT
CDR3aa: CASSFGAGQPQHF

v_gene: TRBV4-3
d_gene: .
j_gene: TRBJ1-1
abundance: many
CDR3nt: TGCGCCAGCAGCCAAGTTTTAGGGGGCACTGAAGCTTTCTTT
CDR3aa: CASSQVLGGTEAFF

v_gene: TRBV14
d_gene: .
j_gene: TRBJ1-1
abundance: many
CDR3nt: TGTGCCAGCAGCCAAGACCTCGGACACTTGAACACTGAAGCTTTCTTT
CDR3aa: CASSQDLGHLNTEAFF

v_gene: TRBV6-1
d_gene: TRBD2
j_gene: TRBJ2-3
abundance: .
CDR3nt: TGTGCCAGCAGCCCGGGACTAGAAACAGATACGCAGTATTTT
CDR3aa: CASSPGLETDTQYF

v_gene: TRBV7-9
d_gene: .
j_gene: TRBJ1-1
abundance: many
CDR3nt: TGTGCCAGCAGCTACGGTTTGGCGAACACTGAAGCTTTCTTT
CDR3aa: CASSYGLANTEAFF

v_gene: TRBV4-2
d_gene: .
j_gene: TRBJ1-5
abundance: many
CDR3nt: TGTGCCAGCAGCCAAGATGAGTTTCAGCCCCAGCATTTT
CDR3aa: CASSQDEFQPQHF

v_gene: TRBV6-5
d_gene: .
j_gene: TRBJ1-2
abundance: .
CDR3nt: TGTGCCAGCAGTTACTCGTCCGTTAACTATGGCTACACCTTC
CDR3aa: CASSYSSVNYGYTF

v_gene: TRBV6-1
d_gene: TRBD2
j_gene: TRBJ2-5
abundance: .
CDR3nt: TGTGCCAGCAGTCCACTAGCGGGATATCGTGAGACCCAGTACTTC
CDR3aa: CASSPLAGYRETQYF

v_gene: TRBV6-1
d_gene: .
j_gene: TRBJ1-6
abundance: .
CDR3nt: TGTGCCAGCAGTCCCCGGGAGTATAATTCACCCCTCCACTTT
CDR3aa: CASSPREYNSPLHF

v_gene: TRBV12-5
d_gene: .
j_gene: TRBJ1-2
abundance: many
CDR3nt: TGTGCTAGTGGTTTGGTACTTGGCAGAGCTAACTATGGCTACACCTTC
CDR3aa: CASGLVLGRANYGYTF

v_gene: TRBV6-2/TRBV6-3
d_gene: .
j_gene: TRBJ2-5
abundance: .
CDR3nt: TGTGCCAGCAGCATACAGGGACGGCGCGAGACCCAGTACTTC
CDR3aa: CASSIQGRRETQYF

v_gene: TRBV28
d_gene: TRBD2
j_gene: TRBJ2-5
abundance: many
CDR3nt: TGTGCCAGCAGTCCGAGACTAGCGGAGTACCAAGAGACCCAGTACTTC
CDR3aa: CASSPRLAEYQETQYF

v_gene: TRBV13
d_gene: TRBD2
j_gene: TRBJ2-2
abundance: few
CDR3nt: TGTGCCAGCACCTCTAGCGGGACCGGGGAGCTGTTTTTT
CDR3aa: CASTSSGTGELFF

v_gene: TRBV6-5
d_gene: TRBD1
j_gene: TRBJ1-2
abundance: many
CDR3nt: TGTGCCAGCAGTTATGGGGACAGGGCAAGCTACACCTTC
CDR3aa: CASSYGDRASYTF